A single sample gave rise to the 15 T cell receptor beta chains below, sequenced in a study of neoadjuvant anti-PD-1 for oral cavity cancer. The method was immunoSEQ multiplex PCR; TCRdb's version includes in-frame clones alone and lacks a portion of them. This table has tens of thousands of clones, roughly 29% appearing once. This sample's time point: after neoadjuvant nivolumab, at surgical resection. The starting material was tumor tissue, obtained after nivolumab (anti-PD-1) treatment. Receptors originate from a person aged 35-80 years with oral cavity squamous cell carcinoma.

This CDR3 is CASNGQGGPHEQYF. CDR3 sequence (DNA): TGTGCCAGCAACGGGCAGGGGGGGCCCCACGAGCAGTACTTC. This chain links TRBV11-2 with TRBJ2-7; D possibly matches TRBD1 or TRBD2 (7 bases each). Germline V gives CDR1 SGHAT, CDR2 FQNNGV. The CDR3 has 14 residues. With 7 bases removed from V and 5 bases from J, the gap between germline ends came to 18 bases.

This clone has just a few counts. The chain links TRBV5-1 to TRBJ1-1, with D tentatively TRBD1 (5 bases). Trimming took off 4 bases at V and 1 base at J, with 14 bases between the two ends. The CDR3 consists of 15 residues. The germline V gene encodes CDR1 SGHRS and CDR2 YFSETQ. The CDR3 DNA follows: TGCGCCAGCAGCAAGCCGGGACGGCAGAACACTGAAGCTTTCTTT. This sequence encodes CASSKPGRQNTEAFF.

The rearrangement links TRBV5-1 to TRBJ1-2; maybe TRBD1 (5 bases). The CDR3 spans 14 residues. Germline-derived CDR1 and CDR2 are SGHRS and YFSETQ. V was shortened by 0 bases and J by 8 bases, with 14 bases between the two germline ends. CDR3 in amino acids: CASSLDRQTGGYTF. CDR3 nucleotides: TGCGCCAGCAGCTTGGACCGACAGACTGGCGGCTACACCTTC.

The chain employs TRBV15 and TRBJ1-1; TRBD1 matches at 9 bases. The J segment lost 4 bases and the V segment lost 5 bases, leaving 8 bases of the junction unmatched. Germline assignment: CDR1 LNHNV and CDR2 YYDKDF (reference sequence). The length of the CDR3 is 15 residues. The CDR3 bases are TGTGCCACCAGCGTAATAACAGGGGGCCGCACTGAAGCTTTCTTT. It codes for CATSVITGGRTEAFF.

This chain uses TRBV27 with TRBJ1-2; TRBD1 agrees at 9 bases. CDR1 and CDR2 from the germline V gene are MNHEY and SMNVEV (reference sequence). The CDR3 is 14 amino acids. V shed 8 bases, J shed 8 bases, and the junction held 12 bases outside the gene matches. The CDR3 region is CASSRAGQGSGYTF. CDR3 coding DNA: TGTGCCAGCTCACGTGCGGGACAGGGTTCCGGCTACACCTTC.

The chain uses TRBV6-1 and TRBJ2-7; 11 bases agree with TRBD2. There are 15 residues in the CDR3. Germline CDR1 is MNHNS and CDR2 is SASEGT. Trimming at V came to 0 bases and at J to 6 bases, leaving 4 bases not matched to a gene. Here the CDR3 DNA reads TGTGCCAGCAGTGAAGCCGGGACTAGCGGAGGCGAGCAGTACTTC. Translating it yields CASSEAGTSGGEQYF.

J is TRBJ1-5 and V is TRBV10-3; TRBD1 aligns across 9 bases. This CDR3 region has 14 residues. CDR1 is ENHRY, CDR2 SYGVKD, per germline. The J segment lost 4 bases and the V segment lost 6 bases, leaving 4 bases of the junction unmatched. The CDR3 DNA sequence: TGTGCCATCAGGAGGACAGGGGCTAATCAGCCCCAGCATTTT. The encoded protein is CAIRRTGANQPQHF.

A few counts support this clone. The chain links TRBV27 to TRBJ2-5; 11 bases fit TRBD1. V shed 5 bases and J 4 bases; nucleotides not matched to a gene: 3. The CDR3 totals 14 residues. The germline CDR1 and CDR2 sequences are MNHEY and SMNVEV (reference sequence). CDR3 coding DNA: TGTGCCAGCAGTAGGGACAGGGGGTTAGAGACCCAGTACTTC. This encodes CASSRDRGLETQYF.

Only a few counts were recorded for this clone. The genes are TRBV6-6 and TRBJ2-3; D remains ambiguous. Trimming left V 5 bases short and J 6 bases short, with 9 bases between. CDR1 MNHNY and CDR2 SVGAGI come from the germline V gene (reference sequence). The CDR3 runs to 12 residues. The CDR3 DNA sequence: TGTGCCAGCAGTCCCAATGGGGATACGCAGTATTTT. Translating it yields CASSPNGDTQYF.

This clone was counted between two and nine times. V and J are TRBV5-1 and TRBJ1-5; weak D call: TRBD1 (5 bases). The CDR3 runs to 14 residues. Looked up from germline, CDR1 is SGHRS and CDR2 is YFSETQ. With 4 bases removed from V and 3 bases from J, the gap between germline ends came to 11 bases. The CDR3 region is CASSPDSNNQPQHF. CDR3 in DNA: TGCGCCAGCAGCCCAGACAGTAACAATCAGCCCCAGCATTTT.

The chain joins TRBV4-2 to TRBJ1-2, with TRBD1 matching 8 bases. The CDR3 sequence is 15 residues long. V dropped 5 bases and J dropped 4; count of bases not matched to a gene: 9. The germline V gene encodes CDR1 LGHNA and CDR2 YNFKEQ. CDR3 nucleotide sequence: TGTGCCAGCAGCGGTCGCGACAGGGGCGGCTATGGCTACACCTTC. Translating it yields CASSGRDRGGYGYTF.

J is TRBJ1-1 and V is TRBV2; D is uncertain. This CDR3 is built from 12 residues. Trimming removed 8 bases at V and 1 base at J, with 8 bases between. Germline lookup yields CDR1 SNHLY and CDR2 FYNNEI. CDR3 sequence: CASEGANTEAFF. Written as DNA, the CDR3 is TGTGCCAGCGAGGGAGCGAACACTGAAGCTTTCTTT.

This clone appeared a few times. The chain couples TRBV2 to TRBJ2-6, with D uncertain. The CDR3 has 13 amino acids. The V gene lost 2 bases and the J gene lost 5 bases, with 4 bases spanning the gap. The germline V gene has CDR1 SNHLY and CDR2 FYNNEI. In DNA, the CDR3 is TGTGCCAGCAGTGAACGCCGGGCCAACGTCCTGACTTTC. This translates into CASSERRANVLTF.

This sequence joins TRBV14 and TRBJ2-3; D may correspond to TRBD1 or TRBD2 (6 bases each). The CDR3 runs 15 residues. The V and J ends lost 1 base and 6 bases respectively, with 14 bases between them. From germline, CDR1 is SGHDN and CDR2 FVKESK. The chain's CDR3 is CASSQVFGGPDTQYF. The CDR3 region has the DNA TGTGCCAGCAGCCAAGTTTTCGGGGGCCCTGATACGCAGTATTTT.

This clone was detected only a few times. The chain is built from TRBV28 and TRBJ1-5; D ambiguous. Per the germline V gene, CDR1 is MDHEN and CDR2 is SYDVKM. This CDR3 has 15 amino acids. Trimming shortened V by 6 bases and J by 4 bases, and 16 bases separated the two germline ends. CDR3 sequence (DNA): TGTGCCAGCAGGTCTAGGGAGTATGGGAATCAGCCCCAGCATTTT. Its translation is CASRSREYGNQPQHF.